The 24 T cell receptor beta chains reported below all come from one sample, sequenced in a study of blood T cell repertoires in COVID-19 (dated by TCRdb to about 2020). Library preparation used the immunoSEQ multiplex PCR assay. TCRdb carries this immuneACCESS record with in-frame sequences only. Its versions omit some clonotypes, under half of them owing to an unresolved V gene in the studies checked, with the rest unexplained. This sample comprises 250,000 to 350,000 clones, around 90% of them detected only once. Clones ranked in the top ten supply 3% of the sample. Material: PBMCs or T cells enriched from blood (not recorded which). The receptors were gathered from a woman between 50 and 59 years old who had recovered from COVID-19.

This chain joins TRBV5-4 and TRBJ2-7; the match to TRBD1 covers 8 bases. The CDR3 covers 14 residues. From germline, CDR1 is SGHNT and CDR2 YYREEE (reference sequence). The ends lost 4 bases at V and 5 bases at J; junction bases unmatched: 8. CDR3 sequence: CASSAYRGTHEQYF. The CDR3 DNA reads as TGTGCCAGCAGCGCATACAGGGGGACCCACGAGCAGTACTTC.

The chain is built from TRBV2 and TRBJ1-4; D call uncertain. Trimming cost V 4 bases and J 1 base, with 4 bases left between them. The germline gives CDR1 SNHLY, CDR2 FYNNEI. This CDR3 is 13 amino acids long. In DNA form, the CDR3 reads TGTGCCAGCAGTGGGCAAACTAATGAAAAACTGTTTTTT. Its translation: CASSGQTNEKLFF.

The J gene is TRBJ1-3, the V gene TRBV27, with 8 bases fitting TRBD1. Trimming removed 4 bases from V and 2 bases from J; junction bases left unmatched: 4. The CDR3 length is 15 residues. Germline V CDR1 and CDR2: MNHEY, SMNVEV (reference sequence). In DNA form, the CDR3 reads TGTGCCAGCAGTTCAGACAGGGGCCCTGGAAACACCATATATTTT. Its protein product is CASSSDRGPGNTIYF.

V is TRBV5-1 and J is TRBJ2-7, with 7 bases aligning to TRBD1. V shed 0 bases and J 3 bases; nucleotides not matched to a gene: 3. The CDR3 consists of 14 residues. CDR1 SGHRS and CDR2 YFSETQ come from the germline V gene. The CDR3 is CASSLVTGIYEQYF. The CDR3 nucleotides are TGCGCCAGCAGCTTGGTGACAGGGATCTACGAGCAGTACTTC.

The chain links TRBV20-1 to TRBJ1-5; D remains ambiguous. Between the trimmed V and J ends, which lost 3 bases and 2 bases, there was a span of 11 bases. This CDR3 region has 14 residues. Germline CDR1 DFQATT, CDR2 SNEGSKA (reference sequence). The CDR3 is CSASTRQGNQPQHF. For the CDR3, the DNA is TGCAGTGCTAGTACTAGGCAGGGCAATCAGCCCCAGCATTTT.

This clone has a single count. The chain carries TRBV11-2 and TRBJ2-1; 9 bases agree with TRBD1. Germline assignment: CDR1 SGHAT and CDR2 FQNNGV. V was clipped by 6 bases and J by 7 bases; unmatched bases: 13. The CDR3 is made up of 16 amino acids. The CDR3 DNA reads as TGTGCCAGCAGTCCCGGGACAGGGATTATTGGGAATGAGCAGTTCTTC. It encodes CASSPGTGIIGNEQFF.

The V and J genes are TRBV6-2 or TRBV6-3 and TRBJ2-2, with 9 bases that match TRBD1. V gave up 4 bases and J gave up 0 bases; unmatched junction bases: 0. The V gene's germline CDR1 is MNHEY and CDR2 SVGEGT. The CDR3 contains 15 residues. Here the CDR3 DNA reads TGTGCCAGCAGTTGGGACAGGGCGAACACCGGGGAGCTGTTTTTT. The encoded protein is CASSWDRANTGELFF.

The chain is built from TRBV27 and TRBJ1-2; tentative D call: TRBD1 (5 bases). The V gene lost 6 bases and the J gene lost 2 bases, with 22 bases spanning the gap. The CDR3 runs 17 residues. Germline V gene data show CDR1 as MNHEY and CDR2 as SMNVEV (reference sequence). The chain's CDR3 is CASSANHRDSPNYGYTF. CDR3 DNA sequence: TGTGCCAGCAGCGCCAACCACCGGGACTCGCCCAACTATGGCTACACCTTC.

CDR3 in DNA: TGTGCCAGCAGGCTTAGGACTAGCGGGAGTTCCACCGGGGAGCTGTTTTTT. As protein: CASRLRTSGSSTGELFF. This rearrangement joins TRBV7-6 to TRBJ2-2; 13 bases agree with TRBD2. The CDR3 is 17 amino acids. Germline V gives CDR1 SGHVS, CDR2 FNYEAQ. With 6 bases clipped from V and 4 bases from J, the junction kept 8 bases outside the gene matches.

This clone was picked up a small number of times. The chain recombines TRBV11-2 with TRBJ1-1; D gene unclear. Germline-derived CDR1 and CDR2 are SGHAT and FQNNGV. This CDR3 is built from 13 residues. The V and J ends lost 0 bases and 7 bases respectively, with 9 bases between them. CDR3 in amino acids: CASSLDGEGEAFF. The CDR3 nucleotides read TGTGCCAGCAGCTTAGATGGGGAGGGTGAAGCTTTCTTT.

This chain uses TRBV18 with TRBJ1-4; D unclear. This CDR3 has 14 residues. Looked up from germline, CDR1 is KGHSH and CDR2 is LQKENI. The ends were cut back, 3 bases at V and 0 bases at J, with 5 bases in the middle. The CDR3 here is CASSPQSTNEKLFF. CDR3 in DNA: TGTGCCAGCTCACCTCAGTCAACTAATGAAAAACTGTTTTTT.

This sequence joins TRBV28 and TRBJ1-1, with D unresolved. This CDR3 is built from 16 residues. Germline values: CDR1 MDHEN, CDR2 SYDVKM. Trimming cost V 6 bases and J 1 base, with 18 bases left between them. CDR3 coding DNA: TGTGCCAGCAGCTGGGGTTCTCCACGGGGGAACACTGAAGCTTTCTTT. Amino acids: CASSWGSPRGNTEAFF.

The chain uses TRBV7-3 and TRBJ2-1; possible D gene TRBD1, 6 bases. The CDR3 loop spans 19 amino acids. V was pared by 0 bases and J by 0 bases, with 18 bases between. Germline-derived CDR1 and CDR2 are SGHTA and FQGTGA. The DNA for the CDR3 is TGTGCCAGCAGCTTAACCTCCGACAGGACTGTAAGCTCCTACAATGAGCAGTTCTTC. Protein sequence: CASSLTSDRTVSSYNEQFF.

There are a few counts of this clone. J is TRBJ1-1 and V is TRBV7-2; 9 bases match TRBD1. V gave up 5 bases and J gave up 4 bases; unmatched junction bases: 11. There are 16 residues in the CDR3. Germline V gives CDR1 SGHTA, CDR2 FQGNSA. The CDR3 DNA reads TGTGCCAGCAGCGTCGTGGGACAGGGAGTATCCACTGAAGCTTTCTTT. It encodes CASSVVGQGVSTEAFF.

CDR3 loop: CASSLSGGGPGETQYF. The CDR3 DNA follows: TGTGCCAGCAGCTTAAGTGGGGGAGGGCCGGGTGAGACCCAGTACTTC. V is TRBV11-2 and J is TRBJ2-5, with TRBD2 identical over 7 bases. Trimming cost V 2 bases and J 5 bases; bases outside gene matches: 11. Germline V lookup: CDR1 SGHAT, CDR2 FQNNGV. This CDR3 has 16 residues.

The rearrangement links TRBV4-2 to TRBJ2-5; the D gene is possibly TRBD2 (7 bases). The V and J ends lost 4 bases and 0 bases respectively, with 27 bases between them. Per the germline V gene, CDR1 is LGHNA and CDR2 is YNFKEQ. This CDR3 comprises 20 residues. The CDR3 coding sequence is TGTGCCAGCAGCCGAAACCCAGGGGAGACCTCGCGGGGGCACCAAGAGACCCAGTACTTC. It yields the protein CASSRNPGETSRGHQETQYF.

V gene TRBV30 combines with J gene TRBJ1-2; 7 nucleotides agree with TRBD1. The CDR3 contains 12 residues. The V and J ends lost 5 bases and 6 bases, in that order; junction bases with no gene match: 6. Per the germline V gene, CDR1 is GTSNPN and CDR2 is SVGIG (reference sequence). This CDR3 is CAWGGQANGYTF. The CDR3 DNA reads as TGTGCCTGGGGTGGACAGGCTAATGGCTACACCTTC.

The chain employs TRBV28 and TRBJ2-1; D is undetermined. V was pared by 6 bases and J by 7 bases, with 7 bases between. The CDR3 is made up of 11 amino acids. Per the germline V gene, CDR1 is MDHEN and CDR2 is SYDVKM. CDR3 in amino acids: CASSTRNEQFF. DNA of the CDR3: TGTGCCAGCAGCACCAGGAATGAGCAGTTCTTC.

The V and J genes are TRBV5-5 and TRBJ2-1; 12 nucleotides line up with TRBD2. The V and J ends lost 3 bases and 4 bases, in that order; junction bases with no gene match: 2. CDR1 is SGHKS, CDR2 YYEKEE, per germline (reference sequence). The length of the CDR3 is 15 residues. The CDR3 loop reads CASSSSGRDYNEQFF. The CDR3 bases are TGTGCCAGCAGCTCTAGCGGGAGGGATTACAATGAGCAGTTCTTC.

V and J are TRBV5-5 and TRBJ1-5; D uncertain. Trimming cost V 0 bases and J 1 base, with 5 bases left between them. CDR1 and CDR2 from the germline V gene are SGHKS and YYEKEE (reference sequence). The CDR3 has 14 residues. The DNA for the CDR3 is TGTGCCAGCAGCTTGGACTTAAGCAATCAGCCCCAGCATTTT. Translating it yields CASSLDLSNQPQHF.

The chain links TRBV3-1 (or the pseudogene TRBV3-2) to TRBJ2-1, with 14 bases that match TRBD2. This CDR3 region has 15 residues. Germline CDR1 is LGHDT and CDR2 is YNNKEL (reference sequence). The V and J ends lost 3 bases and 9 bases, in that order; junction bases with no gene match: 4. The CDR3 loop is CASSQRTSGRSEQFF. DNA for the CDR3: TGTGCCAGCAGCCAGAGGACTAGCGGGAGGAGTGAGCAGTTCTTC.

This clone was seen a handful of times. This chain connects TRBV19 to TRBJ1-6; maybe TRBD1 (5 bases). V lost 10 bases and J lost 7, with 14 bases in between. The CDR3 consists of 13 residues. Germline V gene lookup returns CDR1 LNHDA and CDR2 SQIVND (reference sequence). For the CDR3, the DNA is TGTGCCACCGAGGGACTCCCGAATTCACCCCTCCACTTT. It codes for CATEGLPNSPLHF.

The CDR3 sequence: CASSPDGSYTF. DNA for the CDR3: TGTGCCAGCTCACCGGACGGGAGCTACACCTTC. This rearrangement joins TRBV18 to TRBJ1-2; D remains ambiguous. Per germline, CDR1 KGHSH and CDR2 LQKENI. The CDR3 contains 11 residues. The germline V and J ends were trimmed by 3 bases and 9 bases, with 8 bases remaining between them.

The sample holds a few counts of this clone. This sample also contains other DNA sequences that code for the same CDR3. This rearrangement joins TRBV5-1 to TRBJ2-1; TRBD2 matches at 9 bases. V lost 4 bases and J lost 1; bases outside the gene matches: 3. Germline V gene lookup returns CDR1 SGHRS and CDR2 YFSETQ. This CDR3 contains 15 residues. The CDR3 DNA reads TGCGCCAGCAGCCTGGGACTAGCTTCCTACAATGAGCAGTTCTTC. The encoded protein is CASSLGLASYNEQFF.